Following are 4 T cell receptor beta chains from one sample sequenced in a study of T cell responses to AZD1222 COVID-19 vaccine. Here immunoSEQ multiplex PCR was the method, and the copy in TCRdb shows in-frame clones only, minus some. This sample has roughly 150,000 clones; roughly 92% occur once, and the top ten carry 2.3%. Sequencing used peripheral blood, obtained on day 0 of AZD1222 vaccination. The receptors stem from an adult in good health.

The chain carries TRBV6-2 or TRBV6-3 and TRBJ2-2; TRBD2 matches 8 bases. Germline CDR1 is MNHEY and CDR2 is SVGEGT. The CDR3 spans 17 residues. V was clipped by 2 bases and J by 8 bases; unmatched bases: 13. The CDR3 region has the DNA TGTGCCAGCAGTTACAAACCGGGAGGGCCTTATTTAGGGGAGCTGTTTTTT. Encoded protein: CASSYKPGGPYLGELFF.

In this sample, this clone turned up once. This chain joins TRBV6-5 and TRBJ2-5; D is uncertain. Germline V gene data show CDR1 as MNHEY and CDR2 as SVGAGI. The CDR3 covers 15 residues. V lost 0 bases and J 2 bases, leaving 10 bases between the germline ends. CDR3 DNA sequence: TGTGCCAGCAGTTACTCGGGCCGGGTGCAAGAGACCCAGTACTTC. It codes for CASSYSGRVQETQYF.

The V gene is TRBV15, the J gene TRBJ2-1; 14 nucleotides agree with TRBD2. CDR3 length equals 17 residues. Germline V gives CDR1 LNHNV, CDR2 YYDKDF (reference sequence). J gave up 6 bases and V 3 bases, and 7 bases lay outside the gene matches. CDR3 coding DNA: TGTGCCACCAGCAGGGACTCCGGGACTAGCGGGGGCAATGAGCAGTTCTTC. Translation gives CATSRDSGTSGGNEQFF.

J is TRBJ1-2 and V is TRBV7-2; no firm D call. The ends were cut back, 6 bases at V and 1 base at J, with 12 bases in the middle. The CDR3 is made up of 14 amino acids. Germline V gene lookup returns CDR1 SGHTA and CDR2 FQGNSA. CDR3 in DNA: TGTGCCAGCAGGGAGTTCGTGGGTAACTATGGCTACACCTTC. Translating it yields CASREFVGNYGYTF.